Following are 19 T cell receptor beta chains from one sample sequenced in a study of blood T cells in healthy people across ages. Primers used in a second PCR of roughly 6 to 11 cycles were a sample-barcoded 5' primer and a J-beta primer mix. A single record per CDR3 protein comes from TCRdb applying MiXCR to the 5' RACE reads. This sample has 1,300,000 or so distinct CDR3 sequences, with almost 60% found just once. Sequences were obtained from blood. The source of these receptors is a man between 18 and 29 years old in good health.

The J gene is TRBJ2-1, the V gene TRBV7-2, with a weak D call TRBD2 (6 bases). CDR1 and CDR2 from the germline V gene are SGHTA and FQGNSA. The CDR3 is made up of 17 amino acids. The germline V and J ends were trimmed by 2 bases and 5 bases, with 19 bases remaining between them. CDR3: CASSLQDGGWGNNEQFF. The DNA for the CDR3 is TGTGCCAGCAGCTTACAGGATGGGGGGTGGGGGAACAATGAGCAGTTCTTC.

This clonotype was seen a single time. The V call is TRBV20-1, the J call TRBJ2-4; D is possibly TRBD2 (6 bases). With the DNA end fitting TRBJ2-7 better, the J assignment may be wrong. Germline assignment: CDR1 DFQATT and CDR2 SNEGSKA (reference sequence). The CDR3 consists of 15 residues. DNA for the CDR3: TGCAGTGCGAGGGCCCCCGGGACTCCAACCTACGAGCAGTACTTC. It codes for CSARAPGTPTYEQYF.

The J gene is TRBJ2-2, the V gene TRBV6-5, with D tentatively TRBD1 (6 bases). V gave up 3 bases and J gave up 4 bases, with 12 bases separating them. Germline CDR1 MNHEY, CDR2 SVGAGI. The CDR3 contains 15 residues. CDR3 in DNA: TGTGCCAGCAGTTATAGGACCAGGGGCACCGGGGAGCTGTTTTTT. It yields the protein CASSYRTRGTGELFF.

This sequence joins TRBV6-5 and TRBJ2-3; no reliable D call. Between the trimmed V and J ends, which lost 0 bases and 6 bases, there was a span of 10 bases. The CDR3 extends over 14 amino acids. CDR1 and CDR2 (germline): MNHEY, SVGAGI. CDR3 DNA sequence: TGTGCCAGCAGTTACTCAGATTATTTCGATACGCAGTATTTT. It encodes CASSYSDYFDTQYF.

This clonotype was detected a few times. The CDR3 DNA reads TGTGCCAGCAGTGACTCCAGCGGGAGGGCCACAGATACGCAGTATTTT. Residues: CASSDSSGRATDTQYF. J is TRBJ2-3 and V is TRBV6-4; TRBD2 matches at 10 bases. Germline CDR1 is MRHNA and CDR2 is SNTAGT. The CDR3 is made up of 16 amino acids. The V and J ends lost 0 bases and 2 bases, in that order; junction bases with no gene match: 2.

The rearrangement links TRBV4-1 to TRBJ2-3; D perhaps matches TRBD2 (6 bases). The ends were cut back, 1 base at V and 0 bases at J, with 8 bases in the middle. The CDR3 covers 15 residues. The germline V gene encodes CDR1 MGHRA and CDR2 YSYEKL. Here the CDR3 reads CASSQGGESTDTQYF. CDR3 DNA sequence: TGCGCCAGCAGCCAAGGCGGGGAAAGCACAGATACGCAGTATTTT.

Only a few counts were recorded for this clonotype. The gene calls are TRBV3-1 and TRBJ1-2, with TRBD1 identical over 9 bases. The CDR3 contains 15 residues. Germline V CDR1 and CDR2: LGHDT, YNNKEL (reference sequence). With V trimmed by 1 base and J by 4 bases, 4 bases remained unmatched. DNA for the CDR3: TGTGCCAGCAGCCAAGGGACAGGGGTTTTCTATGGCTACACCTTC. It codes for CASSQGTGVFYGYTF.

The V and J genes are TRBV12-3 or TRBV12-4 and TRBJ2-1; a weak D match, TRBD2 (6 bases). There are 16 residues in the CDR3. Trimming shortened V by 3 bases and J by 6 bases, and 18 bases separated the two germline ends. The CDR3 protein is CASSFFYGSITNEQFF. The DNA of the CDR3 is TGTGCCAGCAGTTTTTTTTACGGGAGTATAACCAATGAGCAGTTCTTC.

The CDR3 loop reads CAISEGREYEQFF. The CDR3 nucleotides read TGTGCCATCAGTGAAGGGCGGGAGTATGAGCAGTTCTTC. The rearrangement links TRBV10-3 to TRBJ2-1; 7 nucleotides line up with TRBD2. CDR1 and CDR2 (germline): ENHRY, SYGVKD. The CDR3 is 13 amino acids. V was clipped by 3 bases and J by 8 bases; unmatched bases: 4.

The rearrangement links TRBV9 to TRBJ2-7, with 11 nucleotides matching TRBD2. The CDR3 runs 14 residues. V lost 7 bases, J lost 3 bases, and 6 bases stayed unmatched. Germline-derived CDR1 and CDR2 are SGDLS and YYNGEE. The CDR3 region is CASSGGLADYEQYF. The CDR3 DNA is TGTGCCAGCTCGGGGGGACTAGCGGACTACGAGCAGTACTTC.

V is TRBV20-1 and J is TRBJ2-7; D is perhaps TRBD1 (6 bases). The V end was cut by 3 bases, the J end by 1 base, with 10 bases between. Germline V gene data show CDR1 as DFQATT and CDR2 as SNEGSKA (reference sequence). The CDR3 runs 13 residues. CDR3 nucleotide sequence: TGCAGTGCTAGTGGGGACAAGTCCTACGAGCAGTACTTC. Protein sequence: CSASGDKSYEQYF.

This clonotype was detected only once. The rearrangement links TRBV11-2 to TRBJ1-2; a weak D match, TRBD1 (5 bases). V was clipped by 5 bases and J by 5 bases, with 9 bases between them. The V gene's germline CDR1 is SGHAT and CDR2 FQNNGV. The CDR3 runs to 12 residues. Written as DNA, the CDR3 is TGTGCCAGCAGCCATCAGGGTTATGGCTACACCTTC. Protein sequence: CASSHQGYGYTF.

The V gene is TRBV10-3, the J gene TRBJ2-5; 9 bases map to TRBD1. Trimming at V came to 4 bases and at J to 3 bases, leaving 0 bases not matched to a gene. Germline V CDR1 and CDR2: ENHRY, SYGVKD. This CDR3 contains 13 residues. The DNA of the CDR3 is TGTGCCATCAGTGGGACAGGGGAAGAGACCCAGTACTTC. Translation: CAISGTGEETQYF.

The CDR3 loop is CSARTRVGGYEQFF. Written as DNA, the CDR3 is TGCAGTGCTAGGACCAGGGTGGGTGGCTATGAGCAGTTCTTC. The chain is built from TRBV20-1 and TRBJ2-1; perhaps TRBD1 as D (5 bases). This CDR3 has 14 amino acids. V shed 3 bases and J shed 8 bases, with 17 bases lying between them. The germline V gene encodes CDR1 DFQATT and CDR2 SNEGSKA (reference sequence).

The gene calls are TRBV6-5 and TRBJ1-2; D is undetermined. With 2 bases removed from V and 3 bases from J, the gap between germline ends came to 13 bases. Germline V lookup: CDR1 MNHEY, CDR2 SVGAGI. The CDR3 runs 15 residues. For the CDR3, the DNA is TGTGCCAGCAGTTACGGGGAACGGGCGGACTATGGCTACACCTTC. Its protein is CASSYGERADYGYTF.

The chain uses TRBV29-1 and TRBJ2-3, with D unresolved. This CDR3 contains 11 residues. Trimming left V 3 bases short and J 2 bases short, with 3 bases between. The V gene's germline CDR1 is SQVTM and CDR2 ANQGSEA. CDR3 DNA: TGCAGCGTTGATGACACAGATACGCAGTATTTT. Translating it yields CSVDDTDTQYF.

The chain links TRBV6-5 to TRBJ1-2; possibly TRBD1 for D (6 bases). Germline CDR1 reads MNHEY; CDR2 reads SVGAGI. V was cut by 10 bases and J by 2 bases, with 17 bases left in between. The CDR3 length is 14 residues. In DNA, the CDR3 is TGTGCCACCAGGGACAAGGGGTCCAACTATGGCTACACCTTC. This translates into CATRDKGSNYGYTF.

This chain uses TRBV15 with TRBJ2-7; D may be TRBD2 (6 bases). V was cut by 1 base and J by 3 bases, with 10 bases left in between. The CDR3 totals 14 residues. The germline CDR1 and CDR2 sequences are LNHNV and YYDKDF (reference sequence). This CDR3 is CATSRGSAGYEQYF. CDR3 coding DNA: TGTGCCACCAGCAGAGGCTCAGCGGGCTACGAGCAGTACTTC.

The rearrangement uses TRBV29-1 and TRBJ2-6, with 8 bases matching TRBD1. Germline loops: CDR1 SQVTM, CDR2 ANQGSEA. V was pared by 5 bases and J by 2 bases, with 2 bases of the junction left unmatched. The CDR3 is 14 amino acids. CDR3 DNA sequence: TGCAGCGTTTTGGACAGGGCTGGGGCCAACGTCCTGACTTTC. Translating it yields CSVLDRAGANVLTF.